These 17 T cell receptor beta chains share one sample of origin, sequenced in a study of identical twins. One entry per CDR3 protein, called by TCRdb with MiXCR from the 5' RACE reads. The sample contains some 440,000 distinct CDR3 sequences, approximately 25% of which appear only once. The sample was also reused in another study, on T cells expressing NK-cell markers.

Sequenced input: CD4+ T cells sorted from blood. The receptors here all came from a woman aged 18-29 years in good health.

The chain has TRBV4-1 and TRBJ2-1, with 14 bases lining up with TRBD2. The CDR3 loop spans 15 amino acids. Germline CDR1 is MGHRA and CDR2 is YSYEKL. V dropped 3 bases and J dropped 8; count of bases not matched to a gene: 3. CDR3 coding DNA: TGCGCCAGCAGCCAGCCGGGACTAGCGGGAGATGAGCAGTTCTTC. This translates into CASSQPGLAGDEQFF.

The CDR3 region has the DNA TGTGCCAACTGGTTGGCCAGCACAGATACGCAGTATTTT. This encodes CANWLASTDTQYF. This chain uses TRBV6-1 with TRBJ2-3, with D uncertain. Trimming shortened V by 10 bases and J by 0 bases, and 11 bases separated the two germline ends. Looked up from germline, CDR1 is MNHNS and CDR2 is SASEGT. This CDR3 comprises 13 residues.

This chain joins TRBV6-2 or TRBV6-3 and TRBJ1-1; D remains unclear. Deletions cut 4 bases from V and 4 bases from J, with 13 bases between. The CDR3 extends over 14 amino acids. Germline V gene data show CDR1 as MNHEY and CDR2 as SVGEGT. This CDR3 reads CASSLSFLVTEAFF. The CDR3 DNA reads TGTGCCAGCAGTTTATCCTTCCTTGTCACTGAAGCTTTCTTT.

The chain links TRBV6-1 to TRBJ2-2; TRBD2 agrees at 14 bases. After removal of 4 bases from V and 1 base from J, the junction contained 8 bases not matched to a gene. CDR3 length: 19 residues. Germline values: CDR1 MNHNS, CDR2 SASEGT. The CDR3 DNA reads as TGTGCCAGCAGTGGGACTAGCGGGGGGACCCAGCAGAACACCGGGGAGCTGTTTTTT. Protein product: CASSGTSGGTQQNTGELFF.

This clonotype was recorded a few times. This chain uses TRBV15 with TRBJ2-5; D perhaps matches TRBD1 (5 bases). CDR3 length equals 15 residues. Germline CDR1 LNHNV, CDR2 YYDKDF (reference sequence). V was clipped by 0 bases and J by 1 base, with 9 bases between them. CDR3 DNA sequence: TGTGCCACCAGCAGAGATTACAGGCTCCAAGAGACCCAGTACTTC. Translation: CATSRDYRLQETQYF.

This chain links TRBV10-3 with TRBJ2-5; the D gene could be TRBD1 or TRBD2 (6 bases each). CDR1 and CDR2 from the germline V gene are ENHRY and SYGVKD. The CDR3 is 14 residues long. The V gene lost 2 bases and the J gene lost 4 bases, with 11 bases spanning the gap. The CDR3 loop reads CAISEMGGRETQYF. In DNA form, the CDR3 reads TGTGCCATCAGTGAGATGGGGGGCCGAGAGACCCAGTACTTC.

The chain carries TRBV28 and TRBJ2-5; D perhaps matches TRBD1 (6 bases). V was cut by 4 bases and J by 4 bases, with 10 bases left in between. This CDR3 has 13 residues. Germline lookup yields CDR1 MDHEN and CDR2 SYDVKM. Written as DNA, the CDR3 is TGTGCCAGCAGTTCAGGGGACCGAGAGACCCAGTACTTC. Amino acids: CASSSGDRETQYF. Based on the CDR3 plus reference TRBV28 and TRBJ2-5, the full variable domain is DVKVTQSSRYLVKRTGEKVFLECVQDMDHENMFWYRQDPGLGLRLIYFSYDVKMKEKGDIPEGYSVSREKKERFSLILESASTNQTSMYLCASSSGDRETQYFGPGTRLLVL.

This chain uses TRBV27 with TRBJ2-1; 7 bases are a match to TRBD2. Germline V gene data show CDR1 as MNHEY and CDR2 as SMNVEV (reference sequence). V was pared by 0 bases and J by 9 bases, with 14 bases of the junction left unmatched. The CDR3 length is 17 residues. In DNA form, the CDR3 reads TGTGCCAGCAGTTTATCGCCCCGGGTGCGGGAGATCGGTGAGCAGTTCTTC. This sequence encodes CASSLSPRVREIGEQFF.

This chain links TRBV6-1 with TRBJ1-1; the D is unclear. V lost 2 bases and J lost 4, with 8 bases in between. The germline gives CDR1 MNHNS, CDR2 SASEGT. The CDR3 is 13 amino acids. The CDR3 reads CASSEQAATEAFF. As DNA, the CDR3 is TGTGCCAGCAGTGAACAAGCAGCCACTGAAGCTTTCTTT.

This clonotype was recorded a few times. The chain carries TRBV29-1 and TRBJ2-1, with D tentatively TRBD2 (6 bases). The CDR3 contains 14 residues. Germline CDR1 and CDR2: SQVTM and ANQGSEA. Trimming took 5 bases from V and 4 from J, leaving 15 bases between them. The CDR3 here is CSVISGSTYNEQFF. Here the CDR3 DNA reads TGCAGCGTTATCTCCGGGAGTACATACAATGAGCAGTTCTTC.

This sequence joins TRBV4-3 and TRBJ2-1; D gene ambiguous. This CDR3 spans 16 amino acids. V was cut by 4 bases and J by 0 bases, with 13 bases left in between. CDR1 is LGHNA, CDR2 YSLEER, per germline. CDR3 loop: CASSPRHAPSYNEQFF. CDR3 nucleotide sequence: TGCGCCAGCAGCCCCCGCCATGCCCCCTCCTACAATGAGCAGTTCTTC.

This clonotype has just a few counts. V usage is TRBV3-1 and J usage is TRBJ2-6, with no clear D. Trimming left V 4 bases short and J 0 bases short, with 10 bases between. This CDR3 spans 16 amino acids. Germline values: CDR1 LGHDT, CDR2 YNNKEL (reference sequence). CDR3: CASSPLGNSGANVLTF. The CDR3 DNA is TGTGCCAGCAGCCCCCTCGGCAACTCTGGGGCCAACGTCCTGACTTTC.

V is TRBV14 and J is TRBJ2-3, with D possibly TRBD1 on 6 matching bases. The germline V and J ends were trimmed by 4 bases and 2 bases, with 16 bases remaining between them. The CDR3 consists of 16 residues. Germline lookup yields CDR1 SGHDN and CDR2 FVKESK. CDR3 protein: CASSPRMGATTDTQYF. The CDR3 DNA sequence: TGTGCCAGCAGCCCCCGGATGGGGGCAACCACAGATACGCAGTATTTT.

The chain carries TRBV9 and TRBJ2-2, with D hard to call. Deletions cut 0 bases from V and 4 bases from J, with 10 bases between. The CDR3 is 15 amino acids. Germline V gene lookup returns CDR1 SGDLS and CDR2 YYNGEE. This CDR3 reads CASSVGGSGTGELFF. Written as DNA, the CDR3 is TGTGCCAGCAGCGTAGGAGGAAGTGGCACCGGGGAGCTGTTTTTT. The full variable domain, with the rest looked up from reference TRBV9 and TRBJ2-2, is DSGVTQTPKHLITATGQRVTLRCSPRSGDLSVYWYQQSLDQGLQFLIQYYNGEERAKGNILERFSAQQFPDLHSELNLSSLELGDSALYFCASSVGGSGTGELFFGEGSRLTVL.

This clonotype has only a few counts. The chain joins TRBV11-2 to TRBJ2-1, with no clear D. The CDR3 has 12 amino acids. Germline CDR1 reads SGHAT; CDR2 reads FQNNGV. Trimming pared 1 base from V and 10 bases from J, leaving 8 bases between. CDR3 in DNA: TGTGCCAGCAGCTTAGCGGTCCGCGAGCAGTTCTTC. Translation: CASSLAVREQFF.

This clonotype turned up a few times. The V and J genes are TRBV12-3 or TRBV12-4 and TRBJ2-4; 9 positions match TRBD1. Unmatched junction bases numbered 7, after V lost 3 bases and J lost 4 bases. The CDR3 loop spans 16 amino acids. The CDR3 here is CASSFQTGGAKNIQYF. The CDR3 DNA reads as TGTGCCAGCAGTTTCCAAACAGGGGGCGCGAAAAACATTCAGTACTTC.

This clonotype was seen only a few times. The rearrangement joins TRBV6-1 to TRBJ2-1; TRBD2 matches 13 bases. This CDR3 is 16 amino acids long. CDR1 is MNHNS and CDR2 is SASEGT in the germline V gene. V shed 6 bases and J 7 bases; nucleotides not matched to a gene: 9. The CDR3 DNA is TGTGCCAGCAGCCGACCAACTAGCGGGGGGGTTAATGAGCAGTTCTTC. Translated, it gives CASSRPTSGGVNEQFF.